Listed below are T cell receptor beta chains from one sample, sequenced in a study of vaccination and CD4 T cells after COVID-19. TCRdb re-analysed the PCR reads in MiXCR, keeping a single row per CDR3 protein. The table shows about 30,000 distinct CDR3 sequences, with roughly 45% occurring only once. The specimen comprised CD4+ T cells from blood, sampled about 7 months after SARS-CoV-2 vaccination. These receptors were obtained from a human donor who had recovered from COVID-19. Each CDR3 is given with its conserved first and last residue. A D gene is named only where the DNA matches it firmly. Size tells how often a clone was seen (once, few, many) or the class of an expanded clone, and some rows leave it out.

abundance: NA
d_gene: NA
v_gene: TRBV7-6
j_gene: TRBJ2-3
CDR3nt: TGTGCCAGCAGCTTAGTCGCACAGAAGACAGATACGCAGTATTTT
CDR3aa: CASSLVAQKTDTQYF

abundance: few
d_gene: TRBD2
v_gene: TRBV20-1
j_gene: TRBJ2-5
CDR3nt: TGCAGTGCTAGCGGGAGGGCCGTGGGAGAGACCCAGTACTTC
CDR3aa: CSASGRAVGETQYF

abundance: few
d_gene: TRBD1
v_gene: TRBV6-1
j_gene: TRBJ2-7
CDR3nt: TGTGCCAGCAAAAGGACAGGGTTCGGGGAGCAGTACTTT
CDR3aa: CASKRTGFGEQYF

abundance: NA
d_gene: TRBD1
v_gene: TRBV6-2/TRBV6-3
j_gene: TRBJ1-2
CDR3nt: TGTGCCAGCAGAGAGCCGGGACAGGAGCATGGCTACACCTTC
CDR3aa: CASREPGQEHGYTF

abundance: NA
d_gene: NA
v_gene: TRBV5-4
j_gene: TRBJ2-5
CDR3nt: TGTGCCAGCAGCATAGTCGGGGCCGGGGAGACCCAGTACTTC
CDR3aa: CASSIVGAGETQYF

abundance: few
d_gene: NA
v_gene: TRBV7-6
j_gene: TRBJ2-5
CDR3nt: TGTGCCAGCAGCTTAAGACAGCAAGAGACCCAGTACTTC
CDR3aa: CASSLRQQETQYF

abundance: NA
d_gene: NA
v_gene: TRBV20-1
j_gene: TRBJ1-2
CDR3nt: TGCAGTGCTAGAGATCTGAACGGCTACACCTTC
CDR3aa: CSARDLNGYTF

abundance: NA
d_gene: NA
v_gene: TRBV7-2
j_gene: TRBJ2-5
CDR3nt: TGTGCCAGCAGCTTATTTGGGTTAGAGACCCAGTACTTC
CDR3aa: CASSLFGLETQYF

abundance: NA
d_gene: TRBD2
v_gene: TRBV7-3
j_gene: TRBJ2-2
CDR3nt: TGTGCCAGCAGCTCCGGGACTAGCGGATCGAACACCGGGGAGCTGTTTTTT
CDR3aa: CASSSGTSGSNTGELFF

abundance: NA
d_gene: TRBD2
v_gene: TRBV6-5
j_gene: TRBJ2-3
CDR3nt: TGTGCCAGCAGTTCACTAAGACCCCTCATAGCGGGAGGGACCCAGCAGTATTTT
CDR3aa: CASSSLRPLIAGGTQQYF

abundance: NA
d_gene: NA
v_gene: TRBV28
j_gene: TRBJ1-2
CDR3nt: TGTGCCAGCAGCCTCACAGGCTCAAGTTGGGGCTACACCTTC
CDR3aa: CASSLTGSSWGYTF

abundance: few
d_gene: NA
v_gene: TRBV7-9
j_gene: TRBJ2-3
CDR3nt: TGTGCCAGCAGCTTAGACGGCAGCACAGATACGCAGTATTTT
CDR3aa: CASSLDGSTDTQYF

abundance: NA
d_gene: NA
v_gene: TRBV27
j_gene: TRBJ2-3
CDR3nt: TGTGCCGGCAGTCTGGTAGGGACGGGCACAGATACGCAGTATTTT
CDR3aa: CAGSLVGTGTDTQYF

abundance: few
d_gene: NA
v_gene: TRBV20-1
j_gene: TRBJ1-5
CDR3nt: TGCAGTGCTCGTCAGGGGTTCAATCAGCCCCAGCATTTT
CDR3aa: CSARQGFNQPQHF

abundance: NA
d_gene: TRBD1
v_gene: TRBV15
j_gene: TRBJ2-7
CDR3nt: TGTGCCACCAGCGGGGCTCGGACAGGGGTTTACGAGCAGTACTTC
CDR3aa: CATSGARTGVYEQYF

abundance: NA
d_gene: NA
v_gene: TRBV4-2
j_gene: TRBJ1-5
CDR3nt: TGTGCCAGCAGCCAAGAGGGCAGTCAGCCCCAGCATTTT
CDR3aa: CASSQEGSQPQHF

abundance: NA
d_gene: NA
v_gene: TRBV27
j_gene: TRBJ1-2
CDR3nt: TGTGCCAGCAGTTCGACGGGGTTTTATGGCTACACCTTC
CDR3aa: CASSSTGFYGYTF

abundance: NA
d_gene: TRBD1
v_gene: TRBV7-2
j_gene: TRBJ2-3
CDR3nt: TGTGCCAGCAGCTTAGGGGGGACAGGGGGCACAGATACGCAGTATTTT
CDR3aa: CASSLGGTGGTDTQYF

abundance: few
d_gene: TRBD1
v_gene: TRBV24-1
j_gene: TRBJ1-2
CDR3nt: TGTGCCACCGGGGACAGGGACTATGGCTACACCTTC
CDR3aa: CATGDRDYGYTF

abundance: NA
d_gene: TRBD2
v_gene: TRBV6-5
j_gene: TRBJ2-1
CDR3nt: TGTGCCAGCAGTTACGGGACTAGCGGCTACAATGAGCAGTTCTTC
CDR3aa: CASSYGTSGYNEQFF

abundance: NA
d_gene: NA
v_gene: TRBV18
j_gene: TRBJ1-1
CDR3nt: TGTGCCAGCTCACCCCTTGACACGAACACTGAAGCTTTCTTT
CDR3aa: CASSPLDTNTEAFF

abundance: few
d_gene: TRBD2
v_gene: TRBV5-4
j_gene: TRBJ2-5
CDR3nt: TGTGCCAGCAGCGCCGGACTAGCGGAGACCCAGTACTTC
CDR3aa: CASSAGLAETQYF

abundance: NA
d_gene: NA
v_gene: TRBV10-3
j_gene: TRBJ1-1
CDR3nt: TGTGCCATCCGGGAGGCTGCACTGACTGAAGCTTTCTTT
CDR3aa: CAIREAALTEAFF

abundance: few
d_gene: NA
v_gene: TRBV6-2/TRBV6-3
j_gene: TRBJ1-1
CDR3nt: TGTGCCAGCAGCCCCCTTGGGAGGGCCACTGAAGCTTTCTTT
CDR3aa: CASSPLGRATEAFF

abundance: few
d_gene: TRBD1
v_gene: TRBV6-1
j_gene: TRBJ2-5
CDR3nt: TGTGCCAGCAGGAGGACAGGAACAGAGACCCAGTACTTC
CDR3aa: CASRRTGTETQYF

abundance: NA
d_gene: NA
v_gene: TRBV28
j_gene: TRBJ2-7
CDR3nt: TGTGCCAGCAGTTACCGGGAGTACGAGCAGTACTTC
CDR3aa: CASSYREYEQYF

abundance: NA
d_gene: TRBD2
v_gene: TRBV20-1
j_gene: TRBJ2-7
CDR3nt: TGCAGTGCTAGGATCAGCGGGAGCTCCTACGAGCAGTACTTC
CDR3aa: CSARISGSSYEQYF

abundance: NA
d_gene: TRBD2
v_gene: TRBV6-5
j_gene: TRBJ2-7
CDR3nt: TGTGCCAGCAGTTACGCCGGGCAGCGGGGCTCCTACGAGCAGTACTTC
CDR3aa: CASSYAGQRGSYEQYF

abundance: NA
d_gene: NA
v_gene: TRBV28
j_gene: TRBJ2-7
CDR3nt: TGTGCCAGCAGTCCCCCTAGTGTCTACGAGCAGTACTTC
CDR3aa: CASSPPSVYEQYF

abundance: NA
d_gene: TRBD2
v_gene: TRBV24-1
j_gene: TRBJ2-3
CDR3nt: TGTGCCACCAATCAAGCGGGAGTAGATACGCAGTATTTT
CDR3aa: CATNQAGVDTQYF

abundance: few
d_gene: NA
v_gene: TRBV20-1
j_gene: TRBJ1-3
CDR3nt: TGCAGTGCTAGAGAGTTGGGCAGCCCTGGAAACACCATATATTTT
CDR3aa: CSARELGSPGNTIYF

abundance: NA
d_gene: NA
v_gene: TRBV10-1
j_gene: TRBJ2-3
CDR3nt: TGCGCCAGCAGTGCCACGGATTCAGATACGCAGTATTTT
CDR3aa: CASSATDSDTQYF

abundance: NA
d_gene: NA
v_gene: TRBV20-1
j_gene: TRBJ1-3
CDR3nt: TGCAGTGCTAGAGATAACGAGGCGAGCTCTGGAAACACCATATATTTT
CDR3aa: CSARDNEASSGNTIYF

abundance: NA
d_gene: NA
v_gene: TRBV7-8
j_gene: TRBJ2-1
CDR3nt: TGTGCCAGCAGCACCGGGACGGGACCTAACAATGAGCAGTTCTTC
CDR3aa: CASSTGTGPNNEQFF

abundance: medium-sized
d_gene: TRBD1
v_gene: TRBV7-8
j_gene: TRBJ1-1
CDR3nt: TGTGCCAGCAGCTTAACAGGGGGCACTGAAGCTTTCTTT
CDR3aa: CASSLTGGTEAFF

abundance: few
d_gene: NA
v_gene: TRBV6-1
j_gene: TRBJ1-5
CDR3nt: TGTGCCAGCAGTGTCAACAGGGTCGGGCAGCCCCAGCATTTT
CDR3aa: CASSVNRVGQPQHF

abundance: few
d_gene: TRBD2
v_gene: TRBV19
j_gene: TRBJ2-5
CDR3nt: TGTGCCTCATGGGGCGGGAGATATGGGGAGACCCAGTACTTC
CDR3aa: CASWGGRYGETQYF

abundance: NA
d_gene: NA
v_gene: TRBV6-4
j_gene: TRBJ1-6
CDR3nt: TGTGCCAGCAGTGACAAACTCATACAGCTTAATTCACCCCTCCACTTT
CDR3aa: CASSDKLIQLNSPLHF

abundance: NA
d_gene: TRBD2
v_gene: TRBV20-1
j_gene: TRBJ2-2
CDR3nt: TGCAGTGCTAGAAAAATGACTAGCGGGAGCTGGGACACCGGGGAGCTGTTTTTT
CDR3aa: CSARKMTSGSWDTGELFF

abundance: few
d_gene: NA
v_gene: TRBV7-3
j_gene: TRBJ2-3
CDR3nt: TGTGCCAGCAGCGCGAGGGGGTCCACAGATACGCAGTATTTT
CDR3aa: CASSARGSTDTQYF